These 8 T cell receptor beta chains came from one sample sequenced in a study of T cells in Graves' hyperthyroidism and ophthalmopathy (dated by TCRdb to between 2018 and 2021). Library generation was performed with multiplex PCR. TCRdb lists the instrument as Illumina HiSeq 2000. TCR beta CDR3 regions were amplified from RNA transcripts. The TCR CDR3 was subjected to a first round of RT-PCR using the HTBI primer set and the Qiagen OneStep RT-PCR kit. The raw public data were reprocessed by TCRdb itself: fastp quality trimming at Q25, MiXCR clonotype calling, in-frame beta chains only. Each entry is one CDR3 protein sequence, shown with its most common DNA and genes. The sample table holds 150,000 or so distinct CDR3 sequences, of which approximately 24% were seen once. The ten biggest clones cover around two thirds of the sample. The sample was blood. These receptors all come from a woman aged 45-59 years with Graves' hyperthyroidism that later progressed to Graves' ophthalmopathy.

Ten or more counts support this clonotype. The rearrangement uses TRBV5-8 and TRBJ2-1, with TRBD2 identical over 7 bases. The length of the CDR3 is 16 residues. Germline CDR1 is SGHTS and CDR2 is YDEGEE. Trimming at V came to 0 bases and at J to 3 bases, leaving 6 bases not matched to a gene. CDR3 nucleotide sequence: TGTGCCAGCAGCTTGGAAGGGGACTACCTCTACAATGAGCAGTTCTTC. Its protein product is CASSLEGDYLYNEQFF. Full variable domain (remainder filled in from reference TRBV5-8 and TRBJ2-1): EAGVTQSPTHLIKTRGQQATLRCSPISGHTSVYWYQQALGLGLQFLLWYDEGEERNRGNFPPRFSGRQFPNYSSELNVNALELEDSALYLCASSLEGDYLYNEQFFGPGTRLTVL.

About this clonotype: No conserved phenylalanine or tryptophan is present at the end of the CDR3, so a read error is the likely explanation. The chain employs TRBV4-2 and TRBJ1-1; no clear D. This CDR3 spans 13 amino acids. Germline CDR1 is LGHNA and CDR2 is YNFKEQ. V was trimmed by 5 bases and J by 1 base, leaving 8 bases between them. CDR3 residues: CASSTRPNTEAFL. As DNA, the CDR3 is TGTGCCAGCAGCACCCGTCCGAACACTGAAGCTTTCCTT.

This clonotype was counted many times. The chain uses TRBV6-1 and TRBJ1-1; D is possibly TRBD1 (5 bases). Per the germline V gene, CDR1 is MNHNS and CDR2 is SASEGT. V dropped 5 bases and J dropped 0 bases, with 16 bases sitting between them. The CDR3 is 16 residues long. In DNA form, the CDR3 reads TGTGCCAGCAGTCGCTTCCCGGACATCATGAACACTGAAGCTTTCTTT. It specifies CASSRFPDIMNTEAFF.

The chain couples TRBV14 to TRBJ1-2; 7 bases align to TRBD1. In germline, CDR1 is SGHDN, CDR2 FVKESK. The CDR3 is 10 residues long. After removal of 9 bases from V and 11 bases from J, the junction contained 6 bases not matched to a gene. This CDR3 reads CASTRQGYTF. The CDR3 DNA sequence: TGTGCCAGTACCCGACAGGGATACACCTTC. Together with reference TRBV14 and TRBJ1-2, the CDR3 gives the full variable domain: EAGVTQFPSHSVIEKGQTVTLRCDPISGHDNLYWYRRVMGKEIKFLLHFVKESKQDESGMPNNRFLAERTGGTYSTLKVQPAELEDSGVYFCASTRQGYTFGSGTRLTVV.

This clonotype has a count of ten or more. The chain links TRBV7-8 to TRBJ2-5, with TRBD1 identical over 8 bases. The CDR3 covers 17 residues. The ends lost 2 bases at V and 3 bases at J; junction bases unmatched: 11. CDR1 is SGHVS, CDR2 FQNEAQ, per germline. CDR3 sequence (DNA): TGTGCCAGCAGCTTAAGGGTCCCGGGACAGGCAAAAGAGACCCAGTACTTC. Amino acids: CASSLRVPGQAKETQYF.

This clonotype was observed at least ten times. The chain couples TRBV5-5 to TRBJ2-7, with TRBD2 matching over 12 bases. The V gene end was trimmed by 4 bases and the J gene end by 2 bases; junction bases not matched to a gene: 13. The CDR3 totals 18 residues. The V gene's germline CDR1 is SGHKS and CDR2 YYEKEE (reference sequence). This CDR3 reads CASSHSLAGGQNTYEQYF. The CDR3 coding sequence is TGTGCCAGCAGCCATTCACTAGCGGGAGGCCAGAATACCTACGAGCAGTACTTC.

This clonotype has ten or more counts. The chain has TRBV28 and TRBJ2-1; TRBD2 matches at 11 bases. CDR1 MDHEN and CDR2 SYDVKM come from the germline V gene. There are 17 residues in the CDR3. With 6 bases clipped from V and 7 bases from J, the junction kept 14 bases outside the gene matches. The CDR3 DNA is TGTGCCAGCAGCCACGGACTAGCGGGTTGGGGGGGGAATGAGCAGTTCTTC. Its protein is CASSHGLAGWGGNEQFF.

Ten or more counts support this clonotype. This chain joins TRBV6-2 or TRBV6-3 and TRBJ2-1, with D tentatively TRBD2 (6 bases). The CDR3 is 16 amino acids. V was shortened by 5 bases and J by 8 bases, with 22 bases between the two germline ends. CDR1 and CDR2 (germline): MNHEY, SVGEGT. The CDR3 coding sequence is TGTGCCAGCAGTCGTTACCCCCAGACTAGTTTGTATGAGCAGTTCTTC. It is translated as CASSRYPQTSLYEQFF.